Given below is one TCR beta chain in context. The table lists this clonotype with a few counts. What this receptor recognizes is not known. No base qualities exist here, and no much larger clone lies one base off it. Exclusion was applied to patients with uncontrolled infections, other autoimmune diseases, pregnancy or lactation. Diagnoses were based on clinical symptoms, serum thyroxine and TRAb, thyroid ultrasound and orbital computed tomography. Total RNA was extracted using Trizol reagent, and RNA quality was assessed on an Agilent 2100 Bioanalyzer. This entry is derived from a study of T cells in Graves' hyperthyroidism and ophthalmopathy (dated by TCRdb to the late 2010s). Study-wide context: A discovery cohort of about 95 patients, fewer than 50 with Graves' ophthalmopathy and approximately 57 with stable Graves' hyperthyroidism, was used to find distinguishing TCR V-J signatures. After blood sampling, hyperthyroidism patients were treated with methimazole at a starting dose of 30 mg daily, and ophthalmopathy patients were treated with high-dose intravenous methylprednisolone. The 90 to 100 discovery patients were randomly split 7:3 into training and test sets. The paper describes TCR Vbeta CDR3 sequencing of 140 or so peripheral blood samples, made up of 40 to 45 ophthalmopathy patients, roughly 80 hyperthyroidism patients and 17 progressor patients. Prospective prediction of ophthalmopathy was tested in an independent validation cohort consisting of fewer than 20 hyperthyroidism patients and 15 or so patients who later progressed to ophthalmopathy. In addition, the study compared T-cell repertoires in thyroid tissue and in blood from several Graves' hyperthyroidism patients. Overall study outcomes, separate from this receptor: Most expanded thyroid clonotypes (frequency above 0.001) were also detected in blood, suggesting blood repertoires may reflect thyroid immune responses. No statistical method was used to fix the sample size in advance, and group allocation was not hidden from the investigators. In cross-validation, a model built on a 13 V-J signature told ophthalmopathy apart from stable hyperthyroidism with under 90% sensitivity and roughly 82% specificity, and in testing the same model reached 80%/75%. In validation, progression to ophthalmopathy was predicted by the model with approximately 67% sensitivity and 72% to 85% specificity, a median of roughly 6 months before onset.

Reading from cysteine to phenylalanine, the CDR3 counts 15 amino acids. Only the CDR3 DNA is retained, 45 bases long and in frame from the first base. CDR1 and CDR2 (GTSNPN, SVGIG) derive from the germline V gene (reference sequence). The V end loses 1 base and the J end loses 6 bases, and a stretch of 13 bases separates them. The TCR beta CDR3 regions were amplified from RNA transcripts. A first-round RT-PCR of the TCR CDR3 used the HTBI primer set with the Qiagen OneStep RT-PCR kit. The libraries were constructed in a second round of multiplex PCR and then size-selected and purified. Sequencing of the libraries was done on an Illumina HiSeq2000 using paired-end 100 bp reads. The authors processed their data as follows. SOAPnuke was used to process the raw data, removing reads that contained adapters or uncalled bases, had a mean Phred below 15, or lacked an exact match to the constant primer or identifier. COPE v1.2.5 was used to merge high-quality paired reads, and clonotypes were defined as unique nucleotide sequences. MiTCR v1.1 was used to align the clonotypes against IMGT TRBV, TRBD and TRBJ reference segments. Analysis was restricted to V-J combinations with a frequency above 0.0001, which covered about 99% of repertoires. The TCS score was defined as F50 (clonal expansion) divided by E x V (chaos), with BLOSUM62-based TCRdist calculated between CDR3 peptides within each V-J. Welch's t-statistics and random forest reduced around 520 V-J features to roughly 13, which were used in a naive Bayes classifier (R e1071). The similarity between thyroid and blood repertoires was quantified using the Morisita-Horn index. TCRdb reworked the public reads: Q25 trimming with fastp, MiXCR clone assembly, productive beta chains retained. One record per CDR3 amino acid sequence lists the most common genes and DNA. None of the V and J calls come from the authors' own analysis; TCRdb made them. Within this sample are 450,000 to 700,000 distinct CDR3 sequences, with 46% of them counted one time only. The biggest ten clones account for 15% to 20% of the sample.

The V gene is TRBV30 and the J gene is TRBJ1-6; confidence is insufficient to name the D gene. The material sequenced was peripheral blood or thyroid tissue (not recorded which). The sequence was obtained from an adult woman with Graves' disease, either hyperthyroidism or ophthalmopathy (not recorded which). The CDR3 corresponds to CAWSAVYSVNSPLHF. The DNA sequence reads TGTGCCTGGAGTGCCGTCTACAGCGTTAATTCACCCCTCCACTTT. Joined to the reference TRBV30 and TRBJ1-6 proteins, this CDR3 gives the full variable domain: SQTIHQWPATLVQPVGSPLSLECTVEGTSNPNLYWYRQAAGRGLQLLFYSVGIGQISSEVPQNLSASRPQDRQFILSSKKLLLSDSGFYLCAWSAVYSVNSPLHFGNGTRLTVT.